This T cell receptor beta chain was found in a study of cytomegalovirus exposure and HLA in healthy donors. Whole-study results and caveats: Trimming of TCR beta V- and J-genes showed a link, identified in a later analysis, to a missense DCLRE1C variant. Later analysis found that TCR beta chains associated with HLA were more clonally expanded than other, equally common chains. Common viral pathogens (according to a later analysis) appeared linked to several of the most significant clusters.

PCR was performed using 60 Vbeta and 13 Jbeta primers. Libraries were prepared by immunoSEQ multiplex PCR; TCRdb keeps only in-frame clonotypes and omits some of them. The sample contains about 110,000 clones, approximately 83% of which appear only once. To note about this clone: Its antigen is unidentified.

The CDR3 consists of 13 residues. V lost 5 bases, J lost 4 bases, and 11 bases lay in between. The germline CDR1 and CDR2 sequences are SEHNR and FQNEAQ (reference sequence). Sequencing was carried out using PBMCs. This chain joins TRBV7-9 and TRBJ1-1; possibly TRBD1 for D (5 bases). The sequence was collected from a man aged 40-49 years in good health and CMV-seronegative. The CDR3 region is CASSPTVGTEAFF. CDR3 in DNA: TGTGCCAGCAGCCCGACAGTTGGCACTGAAGCTTTCTTT.